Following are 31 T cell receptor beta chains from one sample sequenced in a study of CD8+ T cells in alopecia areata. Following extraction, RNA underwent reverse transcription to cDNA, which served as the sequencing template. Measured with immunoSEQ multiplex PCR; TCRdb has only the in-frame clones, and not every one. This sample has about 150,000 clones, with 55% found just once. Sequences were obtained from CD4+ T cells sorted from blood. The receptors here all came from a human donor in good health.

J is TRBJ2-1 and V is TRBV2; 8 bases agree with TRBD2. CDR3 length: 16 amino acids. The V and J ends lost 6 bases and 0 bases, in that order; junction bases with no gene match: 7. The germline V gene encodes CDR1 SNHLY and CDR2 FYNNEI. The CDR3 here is CASSGFSGVSYNEQFF. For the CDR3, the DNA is TGTGCCAGCAGCGGATTTAGCGGGGTCTCCTACAATGAGCAGTTCTTC.

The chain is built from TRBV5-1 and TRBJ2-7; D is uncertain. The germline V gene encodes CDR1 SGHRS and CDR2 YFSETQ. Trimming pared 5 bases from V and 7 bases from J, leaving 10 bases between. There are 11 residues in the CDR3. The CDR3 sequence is CASRDQREQYF. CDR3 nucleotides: TGCGCCAGCAGAGACCAAAGGGAGCAGTACTTC.

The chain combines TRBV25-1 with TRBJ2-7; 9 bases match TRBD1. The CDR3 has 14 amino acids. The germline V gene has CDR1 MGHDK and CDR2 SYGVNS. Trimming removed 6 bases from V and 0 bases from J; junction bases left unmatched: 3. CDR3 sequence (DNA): TGTGCCAGCAGGGAGGACAGGGGCTCCTACGAGCAGTACTTC. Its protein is CASREDRGSYEQYF.

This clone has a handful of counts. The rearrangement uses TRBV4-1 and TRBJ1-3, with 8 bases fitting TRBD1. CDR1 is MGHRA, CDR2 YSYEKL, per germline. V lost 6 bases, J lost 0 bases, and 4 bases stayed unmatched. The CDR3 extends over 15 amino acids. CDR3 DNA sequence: TGCGCCAGCAGTCAGGACAGGGTCTCTGGAAACACCATATATTTT. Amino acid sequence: CASSQDRVSGNTIYF.

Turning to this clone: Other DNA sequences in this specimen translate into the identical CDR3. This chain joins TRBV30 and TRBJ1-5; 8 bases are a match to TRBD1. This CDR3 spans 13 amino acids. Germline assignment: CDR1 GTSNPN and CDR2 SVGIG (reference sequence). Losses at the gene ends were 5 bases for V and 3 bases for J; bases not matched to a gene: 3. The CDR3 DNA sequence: TGTGCCTGGTCGGGACAGGTCAATCAGCCCCAGCATTTT. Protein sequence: CAWSGQVNQPQHF.

CDR3 sequence: CSVFSDSAYEQYF. In DNA form, the CDR3 reads TGCAGCGTTTTTTCGGACAGCGCCTACGAGCAGTACTTC. V usage is TRBV29-1 and J usage is TRBJ2-7, with D possibly matching TRBD1 (6 bases). The germline V gene has CDR1 SQVTM and CDR2 ANQGSEA. The ends were cut back, 5 bases at V and 2 bases at J, with 13 bases in the middle. There are 13 residues in the CDR3.

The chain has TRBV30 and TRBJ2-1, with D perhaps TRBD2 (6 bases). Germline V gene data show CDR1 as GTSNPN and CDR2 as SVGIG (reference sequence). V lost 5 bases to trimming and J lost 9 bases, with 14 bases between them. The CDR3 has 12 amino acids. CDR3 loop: CAWSRSGGEQFF. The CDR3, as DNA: TGTGCCTGGTCCCGTTCCGGGGGTGAGCAGTTCTTC.

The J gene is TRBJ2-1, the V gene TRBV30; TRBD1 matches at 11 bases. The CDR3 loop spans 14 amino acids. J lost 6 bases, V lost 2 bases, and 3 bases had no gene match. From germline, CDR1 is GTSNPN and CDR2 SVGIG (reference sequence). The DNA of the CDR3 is TGTGCCTGGAGTCCTGGGACAGGGGGCAATGAGCAGTTCTTC. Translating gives CAWSPGTGGNEQFF.

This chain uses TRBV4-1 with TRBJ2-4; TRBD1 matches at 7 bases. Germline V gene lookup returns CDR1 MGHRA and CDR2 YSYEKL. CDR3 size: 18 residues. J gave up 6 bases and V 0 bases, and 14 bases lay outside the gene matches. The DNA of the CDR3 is TGCGCCAGCAGCCAAGATGGGGCCCGACAGGGCCTGGGAAACATTCAGTACTTC. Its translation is CASSQDGARQGLGNIQYF.

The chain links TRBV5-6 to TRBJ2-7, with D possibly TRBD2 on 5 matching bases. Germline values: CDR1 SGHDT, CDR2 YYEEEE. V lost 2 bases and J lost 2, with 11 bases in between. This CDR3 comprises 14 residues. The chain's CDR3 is CASSFRGRAYEQYF. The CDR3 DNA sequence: TGTGCCAGCAGCTTTAGAGGGCGAGCCTACGAGCAGTACTTC. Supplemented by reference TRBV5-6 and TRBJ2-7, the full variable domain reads DAGVTQSPTHLIKTRGQQVTLRCSPKSGHDTVSWYQQALGQGPQFIFQYYEEEERQRGNFPDRFSGHQFPNYSSELNVNALLLGDSALYLCASSFRGRAYEQYFGPGTRLTVT.

CDR3 sequence reads: CASSSVTEAFF. As DNA, the CDR3 is TGTGCCAGCAGCTCTGTCACTGAAGCTTTCTTT. The chain employs TRBV11-1 and TRBJ1-1; D remains unclear. The germline CDR1 and CDR2 sequences are SGHAT and FQDESV (reference sequence). The length of the CDR3 is 11 residues. V was cut by 4 bases and J by 4 bases, with 4 bases left in between.

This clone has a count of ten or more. CDR3 amino acids: CASSPRTSDGYTF. The CDR3 DNA reads TGCGCCAGCAGCCCCCGGACATCTGATGGCTACACCTTC. The chain carries TRBV5-1 and TRBJ1-2, with D possibly being TRBD1 (5 bases). Trimming stripped 4 bases from V and 6 bases from J, with 13 bases between. There are 13 residues in the CDR3. Germline CDR1 SGHRS, CDR2 YFSETQ. The whole variable domain, filled in from reference TRBV5-1 and TRBJ1-2, reads KAGVTQTPRYLIKTRGQQVTLSCSPISGHRSVSWYQQTPGQGLQFLFEYFSETQRNKGNFPGRFSGRQFSNSRSEMNVSTLELGDSALYLCASSPRTSDGYTFGSGTRLTVV.

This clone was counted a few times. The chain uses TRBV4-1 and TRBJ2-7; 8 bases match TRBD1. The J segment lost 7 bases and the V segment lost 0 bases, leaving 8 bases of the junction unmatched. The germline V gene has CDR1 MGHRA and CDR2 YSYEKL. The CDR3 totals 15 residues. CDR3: CASSQDEQGEREQYF. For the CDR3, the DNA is TGCGCCAGCAGCCAAGATGAACAGGGGGAGAGAGAGCAGTACTTC.

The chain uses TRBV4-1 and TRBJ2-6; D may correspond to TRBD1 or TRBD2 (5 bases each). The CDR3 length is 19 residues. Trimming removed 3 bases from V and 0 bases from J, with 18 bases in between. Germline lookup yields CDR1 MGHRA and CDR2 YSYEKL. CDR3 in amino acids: CASSQGSRGASSGANVLTF. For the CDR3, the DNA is TGCGCCAGCAGCCAGGGGAGTCGGGGCGCTTCCTCTGGGGCCAACGTCCTGACTTTC.

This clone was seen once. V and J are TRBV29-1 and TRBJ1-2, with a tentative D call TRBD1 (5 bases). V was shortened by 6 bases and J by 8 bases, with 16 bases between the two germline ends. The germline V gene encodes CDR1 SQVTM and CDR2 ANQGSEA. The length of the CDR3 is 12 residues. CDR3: CSVRDSSKGYTF. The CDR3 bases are TGCAGCGTCCGGGACTCCTCGAAAGGCTACACCTTC.

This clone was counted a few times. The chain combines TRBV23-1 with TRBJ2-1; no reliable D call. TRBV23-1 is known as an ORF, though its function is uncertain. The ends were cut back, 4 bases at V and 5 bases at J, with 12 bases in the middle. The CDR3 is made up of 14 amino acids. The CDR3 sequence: CASSPHGRDNEQFF. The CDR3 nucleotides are TGCGCCAGCAGTCCTCACGGAAGGGACAATGAGCAGTTCTTC.

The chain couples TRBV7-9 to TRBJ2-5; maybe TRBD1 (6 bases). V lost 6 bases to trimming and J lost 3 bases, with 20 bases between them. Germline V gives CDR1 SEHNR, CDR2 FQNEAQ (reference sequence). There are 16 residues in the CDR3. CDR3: CASSPYAGAGEETQYF. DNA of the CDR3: TGTGCCAGCAGTCCCTACGCCGGGGCAGGGGAAGAGACCCAGTACTTC.

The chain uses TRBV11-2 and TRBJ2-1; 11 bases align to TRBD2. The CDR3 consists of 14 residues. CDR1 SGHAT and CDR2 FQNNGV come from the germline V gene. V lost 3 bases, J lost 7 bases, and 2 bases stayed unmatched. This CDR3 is CASSLGLAENEQFF. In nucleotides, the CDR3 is TGTGCCAGCAGCTTGGGACTAGCGGAAAATGAGCAGTTCTTC.

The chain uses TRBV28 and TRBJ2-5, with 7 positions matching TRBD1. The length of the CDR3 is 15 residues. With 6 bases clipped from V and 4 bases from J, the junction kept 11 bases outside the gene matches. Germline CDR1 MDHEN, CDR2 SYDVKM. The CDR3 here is CASSRTDRARETQYF. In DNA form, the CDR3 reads TGTGCCAGCAGCCGGACCGACAGGGCCCGAGAGACCCAGTACTTC.

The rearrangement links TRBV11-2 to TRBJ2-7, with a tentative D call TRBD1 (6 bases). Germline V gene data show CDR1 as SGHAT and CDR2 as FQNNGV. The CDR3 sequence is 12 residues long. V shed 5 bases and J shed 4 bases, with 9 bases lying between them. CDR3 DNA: TGTGCCAGCAGCGGGACACCTTACGAGCAGTACTTC. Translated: CASSGTPYEQYF.

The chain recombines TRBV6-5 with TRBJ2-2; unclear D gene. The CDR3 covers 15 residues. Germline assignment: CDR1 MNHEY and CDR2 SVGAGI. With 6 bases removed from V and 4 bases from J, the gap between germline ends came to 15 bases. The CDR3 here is CASRSKSWSTGELFF. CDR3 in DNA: TGTGCCAGCAGAAGTAAGTCGTGGTCCACCGGGGAGCTGTTTTTT.

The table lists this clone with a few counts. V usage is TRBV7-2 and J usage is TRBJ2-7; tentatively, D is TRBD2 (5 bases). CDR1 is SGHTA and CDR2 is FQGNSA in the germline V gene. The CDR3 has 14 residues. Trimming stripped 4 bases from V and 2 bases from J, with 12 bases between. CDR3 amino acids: CASSYASPPYEQYF. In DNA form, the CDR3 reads TGTGCCAGCAGCTACGCTAGCCCCCCCTACGAGCAGTACTTC.

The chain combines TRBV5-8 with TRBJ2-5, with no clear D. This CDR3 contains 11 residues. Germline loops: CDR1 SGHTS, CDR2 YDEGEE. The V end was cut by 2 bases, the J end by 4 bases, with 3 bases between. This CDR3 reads CASSFRETQYF. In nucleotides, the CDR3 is TGTGCCAGCAGCTTCCGAGAGACCCAGTACTTC.

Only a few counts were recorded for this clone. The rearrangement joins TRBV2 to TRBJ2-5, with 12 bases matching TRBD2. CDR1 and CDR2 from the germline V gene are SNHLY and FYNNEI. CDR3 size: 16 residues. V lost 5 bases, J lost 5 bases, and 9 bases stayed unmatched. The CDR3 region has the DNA TGTGCCAGCAGTTCGACTAGCGGGAGCTCGGGGGAGACCCAGTACTTC. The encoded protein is CASSSTSGSSGETQYF.

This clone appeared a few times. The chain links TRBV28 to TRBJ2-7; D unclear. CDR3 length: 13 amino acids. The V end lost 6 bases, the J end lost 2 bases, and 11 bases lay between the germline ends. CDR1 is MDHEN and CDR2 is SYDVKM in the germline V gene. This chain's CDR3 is CASSQVPPYEQYF. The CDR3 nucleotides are TGTGCCAGCAGCCAAGTCCCCCCCTACGAGCAGTACTTC.

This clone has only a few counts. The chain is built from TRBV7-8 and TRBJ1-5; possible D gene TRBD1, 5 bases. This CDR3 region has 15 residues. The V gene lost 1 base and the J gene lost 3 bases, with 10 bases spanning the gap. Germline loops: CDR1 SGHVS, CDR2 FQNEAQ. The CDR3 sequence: CASSLEGTDNQPQHF. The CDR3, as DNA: TGTGCCAGCAGCTTAGAAGGGACGGACAATCAGCCCCAGCATTTT.

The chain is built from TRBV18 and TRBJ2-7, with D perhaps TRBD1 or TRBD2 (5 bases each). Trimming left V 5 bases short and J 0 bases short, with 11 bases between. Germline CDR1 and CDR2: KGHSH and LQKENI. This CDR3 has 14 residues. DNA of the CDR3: TGTGCCAGCTCAGGTCGGGGCTACTCCTACGAGCAGTACTTC. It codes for CASSGRGYSYEQYF.

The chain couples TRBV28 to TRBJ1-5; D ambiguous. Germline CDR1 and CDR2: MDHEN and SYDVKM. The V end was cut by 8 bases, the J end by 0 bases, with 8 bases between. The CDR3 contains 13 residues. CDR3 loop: CASGLPSNQPQHF. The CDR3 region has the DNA TGTGCCAGCGGATTGCCTAGCAATCAGCCCCAGCATTTT.

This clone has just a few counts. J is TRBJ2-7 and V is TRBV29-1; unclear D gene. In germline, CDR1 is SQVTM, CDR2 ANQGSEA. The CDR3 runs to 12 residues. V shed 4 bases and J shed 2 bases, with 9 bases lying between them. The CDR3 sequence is CSVAGNTYEQYF. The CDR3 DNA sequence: TGCAGCGTTGCTGGGAACACCTACGAGCAGTACTTC.

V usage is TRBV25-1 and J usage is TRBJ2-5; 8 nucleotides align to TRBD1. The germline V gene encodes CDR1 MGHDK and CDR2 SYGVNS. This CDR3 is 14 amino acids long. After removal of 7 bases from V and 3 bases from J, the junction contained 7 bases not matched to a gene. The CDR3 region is CASNPGQVEETQYF. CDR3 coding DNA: TGTGCCAGCAACCCGGGACAGGTTGAAGAGACCCAGTACTTC.

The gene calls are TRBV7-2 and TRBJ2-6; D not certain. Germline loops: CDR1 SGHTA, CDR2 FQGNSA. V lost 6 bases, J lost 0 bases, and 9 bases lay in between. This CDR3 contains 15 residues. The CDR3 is CASSTRNSGANVLTF. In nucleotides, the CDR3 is TGTGCCAGCAGTACTCGAAACTCTGGGGCCAACGTCCTGACTTTC.